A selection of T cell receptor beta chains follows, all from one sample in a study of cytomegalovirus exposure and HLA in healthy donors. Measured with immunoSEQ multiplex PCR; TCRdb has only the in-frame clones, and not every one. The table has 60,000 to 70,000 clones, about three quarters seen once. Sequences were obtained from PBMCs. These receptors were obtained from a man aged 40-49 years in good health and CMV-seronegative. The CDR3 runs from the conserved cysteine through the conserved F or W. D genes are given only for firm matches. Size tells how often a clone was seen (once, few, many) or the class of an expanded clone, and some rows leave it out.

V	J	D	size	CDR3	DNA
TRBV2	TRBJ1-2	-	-	CAGWRDGYTF	TGTGCCGGGTGGAGGGATGGCTACACCTTC
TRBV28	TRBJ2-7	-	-	CASSWDKAYEQYF	TGTGCCAGCAGCTGGGACAAAGCCTACGAGCAGTACTTC
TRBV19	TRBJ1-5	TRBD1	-	CASSITGRQGTRSNQPQHF	TGTGCCAGTAGTATTACGGGGCGACAGGGGACAAGAAGCAATCAGCCCCAGCATTTT
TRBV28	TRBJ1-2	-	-	CASGTTYLPGYTF	TGTGCCAGCGGCACGACATATCTCCCGGGCTACACCTTC
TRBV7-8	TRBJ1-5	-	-	CASSLGGGLVDF	TGTGCCAGCAGCTTAGGGGGGGGGCTCGTAGATTTT
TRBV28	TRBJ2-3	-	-	CASSLAPDTQYF	TGTGCCAGCAGTCTAGCTCCAGATACGCAGTATTTT
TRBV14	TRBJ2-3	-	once	CASSQPGSAADTQYF	TGTGCCAGCAGCCAACCCGGTAGCGCCGCAGATACGCAGTATTTT
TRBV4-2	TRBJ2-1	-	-	CASSPKGGTSSYNEQFF	TGTGCCAGCAGCCCCAAGGGAGGTACTAGCAGCTACAATGAGCAGTTCTTC
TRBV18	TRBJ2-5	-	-	CASSPGSPGETQYF	TGTGCCAGCTCACCTGGCAGTCCGGGAGAGACCCAGTACTTC
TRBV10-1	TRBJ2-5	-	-	CASSESLARETQYF	TGCGCCAGCAGTGAGTCTTTAGCCCGGGAGACCCAGTACTTC
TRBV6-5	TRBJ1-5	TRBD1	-	CASSYTQGGNQPQHF	TGTGCCAGCAGTTACACACAGGGGGGCAATCAGCCCCAGCATTTT
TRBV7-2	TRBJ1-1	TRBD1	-	CASSLDLGTGGWNTEAFF	TGTGCCAGCAGCTTAGATCTCGGGACAGGGGGCTGGAACACTGAAGCTTTCTTT
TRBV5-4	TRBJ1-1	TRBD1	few	CASSLDLGTGGWNTEAFF	TGTGCCAGCAGCTTAGATCTCGGGACAGGGGGCTGGAACACTGAAGCTTTCTTT
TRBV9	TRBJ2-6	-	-	CASQGGSGANVLTF	TGTGCCAGCCAAGGAGGGAGTGGGGCCAACGTCCTGACTTTC
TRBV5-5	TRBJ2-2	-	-	CASSLEVAVAGELFF	TGTGCCAGCAGTCTAGAAGTAGCTGTAGCCGGGGAGCTGTTTTTT
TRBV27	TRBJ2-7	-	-	CASSESYEQYF	TGTGCCAGCAGTGAGAGCTACGAGCAGTACTTC
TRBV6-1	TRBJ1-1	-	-	CASSETGMNTEAFF	TGTGCCAGCAGTGAGACGGGGATGAACACTGAAGCTTTCTTT
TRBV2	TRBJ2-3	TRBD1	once	CASRELTGGADTQYF	TGTGCCAGCAGGGAGCTCACAGGGGGCGCGGATACGCAGTATTTT
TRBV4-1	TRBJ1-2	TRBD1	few	CASSHGQGPRGGYTF	TGCGCCAGCAGCCACGGACAGGGGCCCCGCGGGGGCTACACCTTC
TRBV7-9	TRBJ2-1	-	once	CASSPNRGLYNEQFF	TGTGCCAGCAGCCCAAATAGGGGACTGTACAATGAGCAGTTCTTC
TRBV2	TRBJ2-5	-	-	CASTVRGIGETQYF	TGTGCCAGCACCGTAAGGGGAATCGGGGAGACCCAGTACTTC
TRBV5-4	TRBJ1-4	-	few	CASSLQGATNEKLFF	TGTGCCAGCAGCTTACAGGGAGCAACTAATGAAAAACTGTTTTTT
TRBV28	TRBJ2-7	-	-	CASSLGDFYEQYF	TGTGCCAGCAGTCTCGGGGATTTCTACGAGCAGTACTTC
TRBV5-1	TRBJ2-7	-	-	CASSVDISEQYF	TGCGCCAGCAGCGTTGACATTTCCGAGCAGTACTTC
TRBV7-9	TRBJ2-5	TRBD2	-	CASSSGTSGVETQYF	TGTGCCAGCAGCTCCGGGACTAGCGGGGTCGAGACCCAGTACTTC
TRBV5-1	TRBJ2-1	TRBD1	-	CASSAGTGFHSEQFF	TGCGCCAGCAGCGCCGGGACAGGGTTCCACAGTGAGCAGTTCTTC
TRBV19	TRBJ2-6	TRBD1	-	CASSMAPRDRVATGANVLTF	TGTGCCAGTAGTATGGCCCCACGGGACAGGGTAGCTACTGGGGCCAACGTCCTGACTTTC
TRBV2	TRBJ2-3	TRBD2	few	CASSEGSGRAPADTQYF	TGTGCCAGCAGTGAAGGTAGCGGGAGGGCCCCGGCAGATACGCAGTATTTT